This T cell receptor beta chain appears in the sequencing data of a study of patients and donors after allogeneic stem cell transplantation. The CDR3 consists of 13 residues. The germline V and J ends were trimmed by 5 bases and 6 bases, with 12 bases remaining between them. Germline CDR1 is SGHTA and CDR2 is FQGNSA. Only one count was recorded for this clonotype. MiXCR, run by TCRdb on the RT-PCR reads, gives a single entry per CDR3 protein. The sample consists of about 2,200 distinct CDR3 sequences, about 30% of them appearing once. The receptor's source is a human donor who was either an allogeneic HSCT recipient or a stem cell or donor lymphocyte infusion donor (not recorded which). It is not recorded whose cells these are; they may come from a transplant donor. Source material: blood, either unsorted or a sorted T cell fraction (not recorded which). The chain joins TRBV7-2 to TRBJ2-3; D is perhaps TRBD1 or TRBD2 (5 bases each). In nucleotides, the CDR3 is TGTGCCAGCAGCGCCAGAGAGGGGGATACGCAGTATTTT. This gives the protein CASSAREGDTQYF.